A single sample gave rise to the 21 T cell receptor beta chains below, sequenced in a study of CXCR3-negative and CXCR3-positive naive CD8 T cells. TRB cDNA libraries were made by UMI-labeled 5' RACE. TCRdb reanalyzed the 5' RACE reads, giving one entry per CDR3 protein sequence and no DNA. The sample data list about 80,000 distinct CDR3 sequences. What was sequenced was naive CXCR3- CD8+ T cells from blood. The subset was: CD45RO-CCR7+CD27+CD95- naive CD8+ T cells lacking CXCR3 (TNR3-). Every receptor here comes from a human donor in good health. Some clones in this sample may be carry-over from other donors' samples.

The rearrangement links TRBV14 to TRBJ2-1; without DNA, the TCRdb call of TRBD2 cannot be checked. There are 17 residues in the CDR3. The germline V gene encodes CDR1 SGHDN and CDR2 FVKESK. CDR3 amino acids: CASSQLGLAGVYNEQFF. The full variable domain, completed using reference TRBV14 and TRBJ2-1, is EAGVTQFPSHSVIEKGQTVTLRCDPISGHDNLYWYRRVMGKEIKFLLHFVKESKQDESGMPNNRFLAERTGGTYSTLKVQPAELEDSGVYFCASSQLGLAGVYNEQFFGPGTRLTVL.

The V and J genes are TRBV6-2 or TRBV6-3 and TRBJ2-7; the D gene TCRdb calls, TRBD2, cannot be checked with no DNA. Germline V gene sequence: CDR1 MNHEY, CDR2 SVGEGT. The CDR3 covers 13 residues. This CDR3 is CASSLAGPYEQYF.

V gene TRBV29-1 combines with J gene TRBJ2-7; the TRBD1 assignment by TCRdb is unverifiable without DNA. The CDR3 sequence is 13 residues long. CDR1 and CDR2 (germline): SQVTM, ANQGSEA. CDR3 protein: CSVTKGGGYEQYF.

The rearrangement links TRBV7-2 to TRBJ2-7; there is no DNA to check the TCRdb D call of TRBD2. The CDR3 consists of 15 residues. The germline V gene encodes CDR1 SGHTA and CDR2 FQGNSA. The CDR3 protein is CASSLVLAGGYEQYF.

The chain links TRBV6-5 to TRBJ1-1; the D call from TCRdb, TRBD1, cannot be confirmed without DNA. Per the germline V gene, CDR1 is MNHEY and CDR2 is SVGAGI. The CDR3 sequence is 14 residues long. The CDR3 region is CASIGQGARAEAFF.

This chain links TRBV12-3 or TRBV12-4 with TRBJ2-1; TCRdb selects TRBD1, and the lack of DNA leaves this call unchecked. The CDR3 consists of 17 residues. The CDR3 reads CASSFEGGGAKSGEQFF.

The chain carries TRBV7-9 and TRBJ2-5. The CDR3 has 14 residues. CDR1 and CDR2 (germline): SEHNR, FQNEAQ (reference sequence). CDR3 residues: CASSQTLGQETQYF.

This chain uses TRBV6-2 or TRBV6-3 with TRBJ2-7; TCRdb reports TRBD2, a call that lacks DNA to check it against. The CDR3 is 16 amino acids. Germline CDR1 is MNHEY and CDR2 is SVGEGT. The CDR3 spells CASSVRRDRGSYEQYF.

The CDR3 sequence: CASSSGQVDGYTF. The rearrangement links TRBV5-1 to TRBJ1-2; TCRdb's D call, TRBD1, is unchecked because there is no DNA. Germline V gene lookup returns CDR1 SGHRS and CDR2 YFSETQ. The CDR3 has 13 residues.

The V call is TRBV6-5, the J call TRBJ2-5; there is no DNA to check the TCRdb D call of TRBD2. The germline gives CDR1 MNHEY, CDR2 SVGAGI. The CDR3 runs 14 residues. CDR3 residues: CASSPLAGGGTQYF.

The chain combines TRBV19 with TRBJ2-2; TCRdb proposes TRBD1, but this gene call is untestable without DNA. Germline V gene data show CDR1 as LNHDA and CDR2 as SQIVND (reference sequence). There are 17 residues in the CDR3. The CDR3 protein is CASYTYGTDANTGELFF. Full variable domain (outside the CDR3, taken from reference TRBV19 and TRBJ2-2): DGGITQSPKYLFRKEGQNVTLSCEQNLNHDAMYWYRQDPGQGLRLIYYSQIVNDFQKGDIAEGYSVSREKKESFPLTVTSAQKNPTAFYLCASYTYGTDANTGELFFGEGSRLTVL.

This chain uses TRBV6-2 or TRBV6-3 with TRBJ2-1. CDR1 and CDR2 from the germline V gene are MNHEY and SVGEGT. The CDR3 contains 12 residues. This chain's CDR3 is CASSYYYNEQFF.

V usage is TRBV27 and J usage is TRBJ2-1; TCRdb reports TRBD1, a call that lacks DNA to check it against. From germline, CDR1 is MNHEY and CDR2 SMNVEV (reference sequence). CDR3 length: 14 amino acids. CDR3 sequence: CASSFSWGENEQFF.

The chain carries TRBV12-2 and TRBJ2-1; TCRdb picks TRBD2, but there is no DNA to check that call. TRBV12-2 is a documented pseudogene. The CDR3 covers 19 residues. The CDR3 sequence: CASRLVGTSGTGSYNEQFF.

CDR3 sequence: CASSQDHELGGNEQFF. The V and J genes are TRBV4-2 and TRBJ2-1; TCRdb's D call, TRBD2, is unchecked because there is no DNA. Germline V gene data show CDR1 as LGHNA and CDR2 as YNFKEQ. The CDR3 is 16 residues long.

The V call is TRBV20-1, the J call TRBJ2-7. CDR1 and CDR2 from the germline V gene are DFQATT and SNEGSKA (reference sequence). The CDR3 loop spans 13 amino acids. CDR3 residues: CSARAEGAYEQYF.

The genes are TRBV7-8 and TRBJ1-5. From germline, CDR1 is SGHVS and CDR2 FQNEAQ. The CDR3 has 17 residues. CDR3 region: CASSLAGPRPSNQPQHF.

J is TRBJ2-5 and V is TRBV19; the TCRdb D gene call, TRBD1, has no DNA to confirm it. Germline V gene sequence: CDR1 LNHDA, CDR2 SQIVND (reference sequence). The CDR3 sequence is 16 residues long. CDR3 protein: CASSVVGGTGWETQYF.

This rearrangement joins TRBV4-1 to TRBJ1-1. Germline CDR1 MGHRA, CDR2 YSYEKL. This CDR3 region has 13 residues. The CDR3 region is CASSQVRGTEAFF.

The J gene is TRBJ2-1, the V gene TRBV29-1; the TCRdb call, TRBD2, lacks DNA for checking. CDR3 length: 16 residues. The germline CDR1 and CDR2 sequences are SQVTM and ANQGSEA. The CDR3 is CSVEDLGTRPYNEQFF.

This sequence joins TRBV20-1 and TRBJ1-6; TCRdb reports TRBD1, a call that lacks DNA to check it against. Germline values: CDR1 DFQATT, CDR2 SNEGSKA (reference sequence). This CDR3 is 16 amino acids long. The CDR3 here is CSAPGQPDAYNSPLHF.